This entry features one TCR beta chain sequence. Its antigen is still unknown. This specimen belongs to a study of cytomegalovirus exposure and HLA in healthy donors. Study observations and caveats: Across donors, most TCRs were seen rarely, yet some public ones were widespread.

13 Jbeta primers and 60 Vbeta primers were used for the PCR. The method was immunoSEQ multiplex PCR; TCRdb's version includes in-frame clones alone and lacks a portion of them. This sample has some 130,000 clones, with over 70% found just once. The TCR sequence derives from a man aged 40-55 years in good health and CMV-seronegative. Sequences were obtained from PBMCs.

The CDR3 loop is CSVEVSGTDTQYF. The CDR3 DNA sequence: TGCAGCGTTGAAGTTAGCGGCACAGATACGCAGTATTTT. This chain joins TRBV29-1 and TRBJ2-3, with D maybe TRBD2 (5 bases). V was cut by 1 base and J by 1 base, with 6 bases left in between. The germline V gene encodes CDR1 SQVTM and CDR2 ANQGSEA. This CDR3 comprises 13 residues.